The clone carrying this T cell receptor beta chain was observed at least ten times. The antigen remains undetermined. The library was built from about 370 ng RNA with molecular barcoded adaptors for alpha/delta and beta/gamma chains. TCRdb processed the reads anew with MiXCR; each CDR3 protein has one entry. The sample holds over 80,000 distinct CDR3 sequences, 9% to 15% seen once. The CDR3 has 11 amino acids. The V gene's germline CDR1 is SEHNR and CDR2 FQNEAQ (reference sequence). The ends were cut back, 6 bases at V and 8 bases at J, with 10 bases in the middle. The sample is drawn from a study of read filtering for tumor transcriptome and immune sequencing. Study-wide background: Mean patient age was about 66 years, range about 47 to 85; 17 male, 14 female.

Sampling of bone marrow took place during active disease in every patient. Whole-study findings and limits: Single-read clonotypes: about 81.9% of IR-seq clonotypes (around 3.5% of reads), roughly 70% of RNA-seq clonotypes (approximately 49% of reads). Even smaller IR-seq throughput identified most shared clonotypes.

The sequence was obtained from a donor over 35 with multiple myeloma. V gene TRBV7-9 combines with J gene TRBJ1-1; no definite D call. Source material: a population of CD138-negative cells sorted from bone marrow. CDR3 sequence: CASSLTLEAFF. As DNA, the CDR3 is TGTGCCAGCAGTTTGACGCTCGAAGCTTTCTTT.